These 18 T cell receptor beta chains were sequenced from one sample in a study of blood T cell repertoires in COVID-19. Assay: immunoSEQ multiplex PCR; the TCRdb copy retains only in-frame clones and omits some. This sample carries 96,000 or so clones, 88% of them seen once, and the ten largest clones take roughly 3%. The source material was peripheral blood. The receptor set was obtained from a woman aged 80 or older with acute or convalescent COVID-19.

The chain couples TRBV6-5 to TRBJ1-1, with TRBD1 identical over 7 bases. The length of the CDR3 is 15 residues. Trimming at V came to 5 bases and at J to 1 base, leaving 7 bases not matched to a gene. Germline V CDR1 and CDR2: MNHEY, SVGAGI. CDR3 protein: CASSRGTAENTEAFF. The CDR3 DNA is TGTGCCAGCAGTCGCGGGACAGCGGAGAACACTGAAGCTTTCTTT.

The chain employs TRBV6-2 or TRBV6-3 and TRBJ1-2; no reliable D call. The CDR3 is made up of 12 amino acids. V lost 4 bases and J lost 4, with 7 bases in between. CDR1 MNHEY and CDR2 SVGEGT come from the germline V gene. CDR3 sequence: CASSSGPYGYTF. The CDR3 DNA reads TGTGCCAGCAGTTCCGGTCCCTATGGCTACACCTTC.

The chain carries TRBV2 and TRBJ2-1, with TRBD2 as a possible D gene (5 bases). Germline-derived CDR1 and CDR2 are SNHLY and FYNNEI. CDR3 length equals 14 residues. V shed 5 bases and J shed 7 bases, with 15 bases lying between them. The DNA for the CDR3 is TGTGCCAGCAGTCTTTTCCAACTAGTGAATGAGCAGTTCTTC. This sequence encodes CASSLFQLVNEQFF.

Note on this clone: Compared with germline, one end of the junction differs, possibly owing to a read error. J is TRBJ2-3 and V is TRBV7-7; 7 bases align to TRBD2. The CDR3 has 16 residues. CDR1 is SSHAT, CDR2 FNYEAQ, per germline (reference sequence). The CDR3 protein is CASSLGSGGGADTQYF. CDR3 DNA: TGTGCTAGCAGCTTAGGTTCGGGAGGTGGCGCAGATACGCAGTATTTT.

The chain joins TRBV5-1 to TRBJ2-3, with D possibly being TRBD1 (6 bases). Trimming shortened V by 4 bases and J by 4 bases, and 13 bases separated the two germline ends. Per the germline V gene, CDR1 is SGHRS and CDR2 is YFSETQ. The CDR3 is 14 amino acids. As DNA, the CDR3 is TGCGCCAGCAGCCCAGGACAGCTTCCAGATACGCAGTATTTT. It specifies CASSPGQLPDTQYF.

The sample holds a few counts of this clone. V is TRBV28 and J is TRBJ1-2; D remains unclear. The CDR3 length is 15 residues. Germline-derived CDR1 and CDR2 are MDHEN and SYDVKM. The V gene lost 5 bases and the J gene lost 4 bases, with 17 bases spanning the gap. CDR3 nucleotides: TGTGCCAGCAGTCACCGGGGAAGCCTAGGCTATGGCTACACCTTC. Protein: CASSHRGSLGYGYTF.

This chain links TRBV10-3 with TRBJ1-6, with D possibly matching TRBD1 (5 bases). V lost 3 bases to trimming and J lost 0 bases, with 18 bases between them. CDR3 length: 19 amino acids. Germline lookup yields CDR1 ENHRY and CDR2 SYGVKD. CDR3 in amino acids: CAISESGGILSSYNSPLHF. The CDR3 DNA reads TGTGCCATCAGTGAATCCGGGGGGATCCTCAGCTCCTATAATTCACCCCTCCACTTT.

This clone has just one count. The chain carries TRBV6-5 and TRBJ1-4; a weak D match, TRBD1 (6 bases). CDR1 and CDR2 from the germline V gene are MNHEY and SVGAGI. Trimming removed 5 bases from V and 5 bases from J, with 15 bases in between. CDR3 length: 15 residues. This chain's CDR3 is CASSLQGLRNEKLFF. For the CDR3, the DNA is TGTGCCAGCAGTCTGCAGGGGTTACGGAATGAAAAACTGTTTTTT.

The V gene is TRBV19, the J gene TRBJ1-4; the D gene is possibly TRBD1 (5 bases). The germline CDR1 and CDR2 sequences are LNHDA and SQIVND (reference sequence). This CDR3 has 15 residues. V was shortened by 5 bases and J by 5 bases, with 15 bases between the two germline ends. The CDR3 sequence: CASSSPDRRNEKLFF. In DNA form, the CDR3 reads TGTGCCAGTAGTTCCCCAGACAGACGGAATGAAAAACTGTTTTTT.

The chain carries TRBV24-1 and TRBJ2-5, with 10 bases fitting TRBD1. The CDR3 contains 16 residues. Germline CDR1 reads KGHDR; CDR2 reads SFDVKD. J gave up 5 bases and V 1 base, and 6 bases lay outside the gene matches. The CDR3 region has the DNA TGTGCCACCAGTGATTTCCCTCGGACAGGGGGGGAGACCCAGTACTTC. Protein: CATSDFPRTGGETQYF.

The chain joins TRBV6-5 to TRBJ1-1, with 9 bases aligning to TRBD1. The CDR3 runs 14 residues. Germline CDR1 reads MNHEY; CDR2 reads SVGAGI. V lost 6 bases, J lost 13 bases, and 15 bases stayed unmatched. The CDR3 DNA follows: TGTGCCAGCAGGCAACAGGGGGCGTTAGTGGGTGTTTTCTTT. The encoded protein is CASRQQGALVGVFF.

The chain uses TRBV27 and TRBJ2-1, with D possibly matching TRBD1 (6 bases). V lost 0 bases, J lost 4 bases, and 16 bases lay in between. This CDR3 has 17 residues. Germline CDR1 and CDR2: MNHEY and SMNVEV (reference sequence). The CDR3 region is CASSLSPGASRYNEQFF. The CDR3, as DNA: TGTGCCAGCAGTTTATCCCCAGGGGCCTCGCGTTACAATGAGCAGTTCTTC.

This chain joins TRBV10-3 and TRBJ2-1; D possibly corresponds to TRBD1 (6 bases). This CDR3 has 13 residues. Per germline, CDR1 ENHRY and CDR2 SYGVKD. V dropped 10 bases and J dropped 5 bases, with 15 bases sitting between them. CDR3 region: CATRLDSNNEQFF. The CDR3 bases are TGTGCCACCAGATTGGACAGTAACAATGAGCAGTTCTTC.

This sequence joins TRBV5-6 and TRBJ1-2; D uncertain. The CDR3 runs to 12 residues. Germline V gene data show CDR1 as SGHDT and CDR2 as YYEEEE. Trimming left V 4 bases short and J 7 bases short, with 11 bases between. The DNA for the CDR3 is TGTGCCAGCAGCCTGAATGAGGGTGGCTACACCTTC. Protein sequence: CASSLNEGGYTF.

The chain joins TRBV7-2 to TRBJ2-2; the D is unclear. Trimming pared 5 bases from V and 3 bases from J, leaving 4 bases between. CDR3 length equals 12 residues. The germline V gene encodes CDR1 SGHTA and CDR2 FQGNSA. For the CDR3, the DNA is TGTGCCAGCAGCCCCTACACCGGGGAGCTGTTTTTT. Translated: CASSPYTGELFF. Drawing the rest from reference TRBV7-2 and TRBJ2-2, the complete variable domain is GAGVSQSPSNKVTEKGKDVELRCDPISGHTALYWYRQSLGQGLEFLIYFQGNSAPDKSGLPSDRFSAERTGGSVSTLTIQRTQQEDSAVYLCASSPYTGELFFGEGSRLTVL.

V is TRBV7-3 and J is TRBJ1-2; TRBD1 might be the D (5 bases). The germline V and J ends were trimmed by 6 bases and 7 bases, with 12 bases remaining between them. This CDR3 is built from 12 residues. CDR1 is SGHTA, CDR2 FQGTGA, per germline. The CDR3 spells CASRNRGVGYTF. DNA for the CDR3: TGTGCCAGCAGAAACCGGGGGGTTGGCTACACCTTC.

The CDR3 DNA reads TGTGCCAGCAGCTCCATAGCGGGGGGACCTTACAATGAGCAGTTCTTC. Its translation: CASSSIAGGPYNEQFF. This sequence joins TRBV7-6 and TRBJ2-1, with TRBD2 matching over 10 bases. Germline V CDR1 and CDR2: SGHVS, FNYEAQ. CDR3 length: 16 amino acids. V gave up 4 bases and J gave up 4 bases; unmatched junction bases: 7.

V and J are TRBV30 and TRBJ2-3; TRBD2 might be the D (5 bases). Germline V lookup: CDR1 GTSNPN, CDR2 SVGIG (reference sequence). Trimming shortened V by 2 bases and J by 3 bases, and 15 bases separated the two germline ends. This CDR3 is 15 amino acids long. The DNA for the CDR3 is TGTGCCTGGAGTTCCGACTGGAGAGGGACAGATACGCAGTATTTT. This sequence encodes CAWSSDWRGTDTQYF.